This T cell receptor (beta chain) was documented in a study of blood T cells in healthy people across ages. A note on this clonotype: No antigen is known for it.

It was approximately 10 milliliters of peripheral blood that were drawn from each donor. Researchers isolated at least 6 million PBMCs per sample. The total RNA that was extracted per sample amounted to at least 5.5 micrograms. General study points: Per million T cells, TCR beta diversity dropped about linearly as age rose.

From germline, CDR1 is SGDLS and CDR2 YYNGEE. This CDR3 has 17 amino acids. Together with a sample-barcoded 5' primer, a J-beta primer mix was included in a second PCR lasting about 7 to 12 cycles. MiXCR was run by TCRdb on the 5' RACE reads, yielding one entry per CDR3 protein. The sample consists of 780,000 or so distinct CDR3 sequences, about 53% of them appearing once. The chain is built from TRBV9 and TRBJ2-5; 10 nucleotides match TRBD2. The tail of the sequence fits TRBJ2-7 better, so the J call may be wrong. The TCR comes from a man older than 75 in good health. Sequences were obtained from blood. The CDR3 loop is CASSVATGLAGVSEQYF. The CDR3 DNA reads as TGTGCCAGCAGCGTAGCTACGGGGCTAGCGGGAGTATCCGAGCAGTACTTC.